This T cell receptor (beta chain) was obtained from a study of shared clonotypes between healthy human individuals. On this clone itself: The antigen is not known.

Study-wide results and caveats: Deeper or shallower sequencing was expected to change how clonotypes are shared among donors.

Trimming shortened V by 0 bases and J by 7 bases, and 11 bases separated the two germline ends. The CDR3 has 14 residues. Germline V lookup: CDR1 MNHEY, CDR2 SVGAGI. Methods used by the authors: As immunoSEQ supplied junction-only sequences (without quality scores), filtering differed. Sequencing used immunoSEQ multiplex PCR; TCRdb keeps in-frame clones, though not all of them. The V and J calls and the clone size are those of that table, but D and trimming were determined from the DNA. The profile shows approximately 1,000,000 clones, roughly 80% of them singletons. The source is a man between 18 and 35 years old in good health. Some clones in this sample may be carry-over from other donors' samples. The sample taken for sequencing was memory CD4+ T cells from PBMCs. Subset: CD45RA-negative fraction. This chain joins TRBV6-5 and TRBJ2-3; D is unclear. CDR3 DNA sequence: TGTGCCAGCAGTTACTCAGGCAGGCCGTATACGCAGTATTTT. Amino acid sequence: CASSYSGRPYTQYF.